This entry features one T cell receptor (beta chain) sequence. At one of its ends the junction is not consistent with the germline gene, which may arise from a read error. The CDR3 length is 16 residues. Per germline, CDR1 SGHTA and CDR2 FQGNSA. TCRdb reprocessed the PCR reads via MiXCR and lists one record per CDR3 protein. Found here are roughly 15,000 distinct CDR3 sequences, approximately 61% of them singletons; the top ten hold around 49%. These data come from a study of esophageal squamous cell carcinoma under preoperative chemotherapy. Time point indicated: before preoperative PTX-NDP chemotherapy.

V usage is TRBV7-2 and J usage is TRBJ2-3; TRBD2 matches 8 bases. Sample collection occurred from a patient given preoperative chemotherapy. This clonotype was obtained from a human donor with esophageal squamous cell carcinoma. The donor label of this sample is uncertain. The DNA of the CDR3 is TGTCTGAGCCGCTTCCGGGGAGCGGGAGCTGCAGATACGCAGTATTTC. This gives the protein CLSRFRGAGAADTQYF.